The next 5 T cell receptor beta chains were all read from a single sample in a study of identical twins. In TCRdb, the 5' RACE reads were re-called with MiXCR into one record per CDR3 protein. The sample lists about 890,000 distinct CDR3 sequences; about 12% were seen once. The same specimen was also included in a second study, on yellow fever vaccine responses in identical twins.

Sequenced input: PBMCs. These TCRs come from a young woman in good health.

The chain recombines TRBV7-9 with TRBJ2-7; maybe TRBD1 (6 bases). This CDR3 has 16 residues. CDR1 and CDR2 from the germline V gene are SEHNR and FQNEAQ (reference sequence). Trimming stripped 1 base from V and 3 bases from J, with 16 bases between. CDR3 coding DNA: TGTGCCAGCAGCTTAGTCCGCCTGACAGGAAACTACGAGCAGTACTTC. It translates to CASSLVRLTGNYEQYF.

The chain uses TRBV12-3 or TRBV12-4 and TRBJ2-2; a weak D match, TRBD2 (6 bases). This CDR3 contains 16 residues. V lost 2 bases and J 3 bases, leaving 13 bases between the germline ends. CDR3 DNA sequence: TGTGCCAGCAGTTTATTTTCGGGAGCTTACACCGGGGAGCTGTTTTTT. Encoded protein: CASSLFSGAYTGELFF.

The V and J genes are TRBV12-3 or TRBV12-4 and TRBJ2-1; D possibly corresponds to TRBD2 (6 bases). The CDR3 is 12 amino acids. CDR3 nucleotides: TGTGTTAGCGGCGACTCCTACAATGAGCAGTTCTTC. It specifies CVSGDSYNEQFF.

This clonotype was counted many times. This rearrangement joins TRBV5-1 to TRBJ2-1; weak D call: TRBD2 (6 bases). V lost 0 bases, J lost 8 bases, and 12 bases lay in between. CDR3 length: 14 amino acids. Germline CDR1 SGHRS, CDR2 YFSETQ. In DNA, the CDR3 is TGCGCCAGCAGCTTGGAGGCGGGACCCGATGAGCAGTTCTTC. Translating it yields CASSLEAGPDEQFF.

This clonotype turned up a few times. The chain carries TRBV2 and TRBJ2-5; 11 bases are shared with TRBD2. V shed 2 bases, J shed 5 bases, and the junction held 13 bases outside the gene matches. The CDR3 totals 18 residues. Germline CDR1 and CDR2: SNHLY and FYNNEI. The CDR3 loop is CASSELLAGGPHRETQYF. The CDR3 DNA reads as TGTGCCAGCAGTGAACTCTTAGCGGGAGGGCCTCACAGGGAGACCCAGTACTTC.